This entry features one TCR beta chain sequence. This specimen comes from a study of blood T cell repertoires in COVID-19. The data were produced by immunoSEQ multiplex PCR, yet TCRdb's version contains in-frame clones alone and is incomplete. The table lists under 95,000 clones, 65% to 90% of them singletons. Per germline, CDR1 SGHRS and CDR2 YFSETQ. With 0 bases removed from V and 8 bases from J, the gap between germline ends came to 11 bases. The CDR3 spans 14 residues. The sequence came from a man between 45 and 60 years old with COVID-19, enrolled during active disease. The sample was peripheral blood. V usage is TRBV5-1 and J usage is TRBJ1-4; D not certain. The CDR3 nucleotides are TGCGCCAGCAGCTTGGACAGATATAGGGAAAAACTGTTTTTT. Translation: CASSLDRYREKLFF.